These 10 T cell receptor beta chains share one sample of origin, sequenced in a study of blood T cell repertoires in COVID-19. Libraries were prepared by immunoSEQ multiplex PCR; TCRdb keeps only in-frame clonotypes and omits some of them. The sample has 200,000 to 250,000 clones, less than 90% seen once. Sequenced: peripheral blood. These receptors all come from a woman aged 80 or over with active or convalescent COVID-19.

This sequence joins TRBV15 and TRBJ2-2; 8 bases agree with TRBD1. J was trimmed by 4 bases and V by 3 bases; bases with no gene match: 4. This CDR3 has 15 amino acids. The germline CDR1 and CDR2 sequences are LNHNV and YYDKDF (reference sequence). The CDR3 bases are TGTGCCACCAGCAGGGGACAGGTTTTCACCGGGGAGCTGTTTTTT. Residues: CATSRGQVFTGELFF.

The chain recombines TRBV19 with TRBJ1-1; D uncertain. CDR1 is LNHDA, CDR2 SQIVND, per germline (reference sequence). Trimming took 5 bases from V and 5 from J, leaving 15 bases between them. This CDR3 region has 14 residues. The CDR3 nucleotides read TGTGCCAGTAGTTTATGGGGAGTTGGGACTGAAGCTTTCTTT. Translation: CASSLWGVGTEAFF. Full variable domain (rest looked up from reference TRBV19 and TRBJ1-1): DGGITQSPKYLFRKEGQNVTLSCEQNLNHDAMYWYRQDPGQGLRLIYYSQIVNDFQKGDIAEGYSVSREKKESFPLTVTSAQKNPTAFYLCASSLWGVGTEAFFGQGTRLTVV.

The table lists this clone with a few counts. For the CDR3, the DNA is TGTGCCAGCTCACCAAAGGCGGGGACTAGCGGGGCACGATCCTACGAGCAGTACTTC. Its translation: CASSPKAGTSGARSYEQYF. This sequence joins TRBV18 and TRBJ2-7, with 13 bases identical to TRBD2. V dropped 2 bases and J dropped 1; count of bases not matched to a gene: 11. Looked up from germline, CDR1 is KGHSH and CDR2 is LQKENI. The CDR3 totals 19 residues.

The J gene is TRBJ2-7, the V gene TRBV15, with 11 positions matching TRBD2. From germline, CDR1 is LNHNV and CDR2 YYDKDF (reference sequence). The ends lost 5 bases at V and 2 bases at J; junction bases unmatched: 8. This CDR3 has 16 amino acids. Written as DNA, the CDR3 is TGTGCCACCAGCCCGACCGGGACTAGCGGAACCTACGAGCAGTACTTC. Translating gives CATSPTGTSGTYEQYF.

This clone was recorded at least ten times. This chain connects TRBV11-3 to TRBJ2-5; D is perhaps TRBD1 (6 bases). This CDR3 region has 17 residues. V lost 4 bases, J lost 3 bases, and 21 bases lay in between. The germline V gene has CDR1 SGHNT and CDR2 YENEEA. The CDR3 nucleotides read TGTGCCAGCAGCTCCGTGCGTGTCCAACAGGGTAAAGAGACCCAGTACTTC. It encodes CASSSVRVQQGKETQYF.

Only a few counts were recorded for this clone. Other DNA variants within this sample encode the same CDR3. This CDR3 is CASSLTGYGNTIYF. CDR3 coding DNA: TGTGCCAGCAGTTTGACAGGGTATGGAAACACCATATATTTT. J is TRBJ1-3 and V is TRBV28, with 7 positions matching TRBD1. From germline, CDR1 is MDHEN and CDR2 SYDVKM. After removal of 3 bases from V and 3 bases from J, the junction contained 2 bases not matched to a gene. The CDR3 runs to 14 residues.

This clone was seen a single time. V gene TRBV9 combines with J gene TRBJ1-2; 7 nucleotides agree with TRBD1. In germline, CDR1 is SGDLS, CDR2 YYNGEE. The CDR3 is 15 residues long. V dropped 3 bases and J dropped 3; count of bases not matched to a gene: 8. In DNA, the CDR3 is TGTGCCAGCAGCGGAGGGGGCAGGGTGTACTATGGCTACACCTTC. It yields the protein CASSGGGRVYYGYTF.

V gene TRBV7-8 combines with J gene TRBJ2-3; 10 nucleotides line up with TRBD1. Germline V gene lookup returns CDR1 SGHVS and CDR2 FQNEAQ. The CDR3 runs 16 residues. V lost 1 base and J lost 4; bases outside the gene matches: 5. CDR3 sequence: CASSLGTGGGSDTQYF. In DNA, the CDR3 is TGTGCCAGCAGCTTAGGGACAGGGGGTGGATCAGATACGCAGTATTTT.

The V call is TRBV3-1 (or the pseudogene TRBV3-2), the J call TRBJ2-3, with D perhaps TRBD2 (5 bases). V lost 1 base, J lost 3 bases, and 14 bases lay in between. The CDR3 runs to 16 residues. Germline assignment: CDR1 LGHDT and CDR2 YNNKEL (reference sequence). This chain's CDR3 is CASSQVASGSTDTQYF. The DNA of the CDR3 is TGTGCCAGCAGCCAAGTGGCCAGCGGTTCGACAGATACGCAGTATTTT.

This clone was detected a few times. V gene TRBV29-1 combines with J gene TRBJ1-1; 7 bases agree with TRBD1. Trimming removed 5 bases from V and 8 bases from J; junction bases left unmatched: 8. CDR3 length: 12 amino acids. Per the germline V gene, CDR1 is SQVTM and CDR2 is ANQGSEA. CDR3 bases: TGCAGCGTTACCCGGGACAGCGGAGAAGCTTTCTTT. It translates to CSVTRDSGEAFF.